This T cell receptor (beta chain) was identified during a study of cytomegalovirus exposure and HLA in healthy donors. Study results and limitations: Rarity marked most TCR sequences, yet some public TCRs occurred in many donors.

On this clone itself: Its target is unknown.

Libraries were prepared by immunoSEQ multiplex PCR; TCRdb keeps only in-frame clonotypes and omits some of them. The sample yields more than 85,000 clones, roughly 88% seen once. This CDR3 has 14 residues. V was clipped by 3 bases and J by 8 bases, with 16 bases between them. The germline V gene has CDR1 MNHEY and CDR2 SMNVEV (reference sequence). The origin of this receptor is a woman in her thirties in good health and CMV-seropositive. The rearrangement joins TRBV27 to TRBJ1-2, with D hard to call. The source material was PBMCs. CDR3 coding DNA: TGTGCCAGCAGTTTTTCCGTACACTATCAAGGCTACACCTTC. Protein: CASSFSVHYQGYTF.